This TCR beta chain was documented in a study of blood T cell repertoires in COVID-19. This table comes from immunoSEQ multiplex PCR, and its TCRdb copy is limited to in-frame clones, with some not included. Of about 250,000 clones listed, 75% to 90% were seen once; the top ten hold 2.4%. The CDR3 loop spans 12 amino acids. V was clipped by 0 bases and J by 10 bases, with 7 bases between them. CDR1 and CDR2 (germline): LGHNA, YNFKEQ. This clone was observed once. Recruitment covered about two dozen US areas and drew participants whose ages spanned roughly 18 to 100 years. J is TRBJ2-1 and V is TRBV4-2; D unresolved. Sequencing was performed on PBMCs or T cells enriched from blood (not recorded which). The sequence was collected from a woman aged 18-29 years who had recovered from COVID-19. The CDR3 loop reads CASSQDTGEQFF. The CDR3 coding sequence is TGTGCCAGCAGCCAAGATACCGGGGAGCAGTTCTTC.